The next 29 T cell receptor beta chains were all read from a single sample in a study of Graves' ophthalmopathy and Graves' hyperthyroidism. Transcripts of RNA were the source for amplifying TCR beta CDR3 regions. HTBI primers were used in a first-round RT-PCR, which preceded a second-round multiplex PCR. TCRdb redid the calling of the multiplex PCR reads with MiXCR, one entry per CDR3 protein. The sample includes around 1,000,000 distinct CDR3 sequences, less than 45% of them seen just once. The specimen was peripheral blood or thyroid tissue (not recorded which). The receptors stem from an adult man with Graves' hyperthyroidism.

The chain has TRBV29-1 and TRBJ2-5, with D unclear. The germline gives CDR1 SQVTM, CDR2 ANQGSEA. The CDR3 totals 12 residues. Trimming left V 3 bases short and J 7 bases short, with 12 bases between. The CDR3 sequence is CSVDRFMSTQYF. The DNA for the CDR3 is TGCAGCGTTGACAGGTTTATGTCGACCCAGTACTTC.

This clonotype was recorded many times. The chain uses TRBV18 and TRBJ1-6, with unresolved D. Germline loops: CDR1 KGHSH, CDR2 LQKENI. The CDR3 covers 13 residues. V lost 3 bases and J 8 bases, leaving 8 bases between the germline ends. The DNA of the CDR3 is TGTGCCAGCTCACCCGGGAGGGATTCACCCCTCCACTTT. This translates into CASSPGRDSPLHF. Based on the CDR3 plus reference TRBV18 and TRBJ1-6, the full variable domain is NAGVMQNPRHLVRRRGQEARLRCSPMKGHSHVYWYRQLPEEGLKFMVYLQKENIIDESGMPKERFSAEFPKEGPSILRIQQVVRGDSAAYFCASSPGRDSPLHFGNGTRLTVT.

This clonotype has at least ten counts. V is TRBV10-3 and J is TRBJ2-7, with a weak D call TRBD2 (8 bases). The V end lost 6 bases, the J end lost 3 bases, and 27 bases lay between the germline ends. Germline V gene lookup returns CDR1 ENHRY and CDR2 SYGVKD. CDR3 length equals 18 residues. The CDR3 protein is CAISRQGLFVTSVYEQYF. The CDR3 DNA reads TGTGCCATCAGCCGACAGGGTTTATTCGTGACTAGCGTCTACGAGCAGTACTTC.

Ten or more counts support this clonotype. The chain combines TRBV20-1 with TRBJ1-2; the match to TRBD1 covers 10 bases. The junction had 9 bases not matched to a gene; V was cut back by 0 bases and J by 2 bases. Looked up from germline, CDR1 is DFQATT and CDR2 is SNEGSKA (reference sequence). The CDR3 totals 17 residues. In DNA form, the CDR3 reads TGCAGTGCTAGAGATACGACAGGGGGCCGCATAAACTATGGCTACACCTTC. Translating it yields CSARDTTGGRINYGYTF.

A note on this clonotype: This could be a read error, since a much larger clone is one nucleotide away. The CDR3 DNA follows: TGTGCCAGCAGTGTGGCGATTACCTACGAGCAGTGCTTC. This codes for CASSVAITYEQCF. This sequence joins TRBV6-5 and TRBJ2-7; no reliable D call. The CDR3 has 13 residues. Germline V CDR1 and CDR2: MNHEY, SVGAGI.

A remark on this clonotype: A much larger clonotype is one base distant, so this may be a read error. J is TRBJ1-1 and V is TRBV14; D unclear. The CDR3 has 13 residues. The V gene's germline CDR1 is SGHDN and CDR2 FVKESK. CDR3 sequence reads: CASGQDRITEAFF. The DNA of the CDR3 is TGTGCCAGCGGCCAAGATCGAATCACTGAAGCTTTCTTT.

The rearrangement uses TRBV7-2 and TRBJ1-2; 10 positions agree with TRBD1. The germline V gene has CDR1 SGHTA and CDR2 FQGNSA. The CDR3 length is 16 residues. After removal of 5 bases from V and 4 bases from J, the junction contained 10 bases not matched to a gene. Written as DNA, the CDR3 is TGTGCCAGCAGCCAAGAAAAGGGACAGGGGACCTATGGCTACACCTTC. It translates to CASSQEKGQGTYGYTF. Filled out from reference TRBV7-2 and TRBJ1-2, the complete variable domain reads GAGVSQSPSNKVTEKGKDVELRCDPISGHTALYWYRQSLGQGLEFLIYFQGNSAPDKSGLPSDRFSAERTGGSVSTLTIQRTQQEDSAVYLCASSQEKGQGTYGYTFGSGTRLTVV.

This clonotype was recorded at least ten times. The rearrangement links TRBV11-2 to TRBJ2-5, with 15 bases identical to TRBD2. V dropped 8 bases and J dropped 5; count of bases not matched to a gene: 6. CDR1 is SGHAT and CDR2 is FQNNGV in the germline V gene. The CDR3 is 15 residues long. CDR3 region: CASAGLAGGTETQYF. The CDR3 DNA reads as TGTGCCAGCGCGGGACTAGCGGGAGGTACGGAGACCCAGTACTTC.

The genes are TRBV6-4 and TRBJ1-4; D is perhaps TRBD1 (5 bases). CDR3 length: 14 residues. The V gene's germline CDR1 is MRHNA and CDR2 SNTAGT. V lost 6 bases and J lost 8, with 16 bases in between. Here the CDR3 reads CASRSDPRGEKLFF. In DNA form, the CDR3 reads TGTGCCAGCAGATCGGACCCGCGGGGCGAAAAACTGTTTTTT.

The rearrangement uses TRBV7-8 and TRBJ2-7, with a tentative D call TRBD2 (6 bases). CDR1 and CDR2 from the germline V gene are SGHVS and FQNEAQ. The V end was cut by 5 bases, the J end by 7 bases, with 12 bases between. The CDR3 loop spans 12 amino acids. This chain's CDR3 is CASSPALAEQYF. For the CDR3, the DNA is TGTGCCAGCAGCCCCGCCCTAGCGGAGCAGTACTTC.

This clonotype was detected many times. V and J are TRBV29-1 and TRBJ2-7; 8 bases align to TRBD1. The CDR3 covers 13 residues. Germline V gives CDR1 SQVTM, CDR2 ANQGSEA. The junction had 5 bases not matched to a gene; V was cut back by 5 bases and J by 2 bases. The CDR3 coding sequence is TGCAGCGTTTGGACAGGGTCAGCCTACGAGCAGTACTTC. This sequence encodes CSVWTGSAYEQYF.

The table lists this clonotype with many counts. This chain connects TRBV5-1 to TRBJ1-5; TRBD1 matches at 7 bases. The CDR3 loop spans 17 amino acids. In germline, CDR1 is SGHRS, CDR2 YFSETQ. Losses at the gene ends were 0 bases for V and 0 bases for J; bases not matched to a gene: 6. CDR3 sequence: CASSLGTGAYSNQPQHF. In nucleotides, the CDR3 is TGCGCCAGCAGCTTGGGAACAGGGGCCTATAGCAATCAGCCCCAGCATTTT.

This rearrangement joins TRBV2 to TRBJ1-6, with D hard to call. The V and J ends lost 4 bases and 5 bases respectively, with 9 bases between them. CDR3 length equals 14 residues. Per germline, CDR1 SNHLY and CDR2 FYNNEI. The CDR3 loop reads CASSGRRNNSPLHF. In nucleotides, the CDR3 is TGTGCCAGCAGTGGACGGCGTAATAATTCACCCCTCCACTTT.

Ten or more counts support this clonotype. The CDR3 protein is CASSQDPGGWAFF. CDR3 DNA: TGCGCCAGCAGCCAAGATCCAGGCGGATGGGCTTTCTTT. The rearrangement joins TRBV4-3 to TRBJ1-1; unclear D gene. Trimming removed 0 bases at V and 11 bases at J, with 13 bases between. The germline gives CDR1 LGHNA, CDR2 YSLEER. The CDR3 contains 13 residues.

The CDR3 is CAIRESRGATEKLFF. The CDR3 DNA reads TGTGCCATCCGGGAGAGCAGGGGGGCTACTGAAAAACTGTTTTTT. The V gene is TRBV10-3, the J gene TRBJ1-4; the match to TRBD1 covers 7 bases. V lost 8 bases to trimming and J lost 7 bases; unmatched junction nucleotides: 13. The CDR3 spans 15 residues. CDR1 is ENHRY and CDR2 is SYGVKD in the germline V gene.

This clonotype has a handful of counts. The junction departs from the called germline gene at one end, perhaps through a read error. The gene calls are TRBV10-2 and TRBJ1-1; 11 positions match TRBD1. Germline CDR1 and CDR2: WSHSY and SAAADI. This CDR3 region has 16 residues. The CDR3 here is CASSPTRTGGPVEAFF. DNA of the CDR3: TGTGCCAGCTCACCCACTAGGACAGGGGGCCCGGTTGAAGCTTTCTTT.

The V call is TRBV4-2, the J call TRBJ2-7; D gene unclear. This CDR3 is 15 amino acids long. V was trimmed by 1 base and J by 2 bases, leaving 12 bases between them. Germline loops: CDR1 LGHNA, CDR2 YNFKEQ. CDR3 nucleotides: TGTGCCAGCAGCCAAGGACTTGAAGCCCCCTACGAGCAGTACTTC. Amino acids: CASSQGLEAPYEQYF.

This clonotype was seen more than once but under ten times. The V gene is TRBV2, the J gene TRBJ1-5; 8 bases line up with TRBD1. Trimming took 4 bases from V and 0 from J; bases not matched to a gene: 14. CDR3 length: 19 amino acids. Germline values: CDR1 SNHLY, CDR2 FYNNEI. The CDR3 is CASSGRGRGQLSSNQPQHF. CDR3 DNA: TGTGCCAGCAGTGGGCGGGGCAGGGGGCAGTTGTCTAGCAATCAGCCCCAGCATTTT.

This clonotype was picked up many times. The chain is built from TRBV7-9 and TRBJ2-6; no clear D. Trimming removed 6 bases at V and 2 bases at J, with 5 bases between. The germline gives CDR1 SEHNR, CDR2 FQNEAQ (reference sequence). CDR3 length equals 13 residues. CDR3 sequence (DNA): TGTGCCAGCAGGGGGACTGGGGCCAACGTCCTGACTTTC. This encodes CASRGTGANVLTF. Drawing the rest from reference TRBV7-9 and TRBJ2-6, the complete variable domain is DTGVSQNPRHKITKRGQNVTFRCDPISEHNRLYWYRQTLGQGPEFLTYFQNEAQLEKSRLLSDRFSAERPKGSFSTLEIQRTEQGDSAMYLCASRGTGANVLTFGAGSRLTVL.

This sequence joins TRBV13 and TRBJ2-7; D is unresolved. Germline CDR1 is PRHDT and CDR2 is FYEKMQ (reference sequence). The CDR3 covers 14 residues. The V and J ends lost 7 bases and 6 bases respectively, with 19 bases between them. The CDR3 DNA reads as TGTGCCAGCAAAGCAAACCTTATGCGGTCCGAGCAGTACTTC. This sequence encodes CASKANLMRSEQYF.

This clonotype was seen at least ten times. The CDR3 is CSAREIWKEGQETQYF. In nucleotides, the CDR3 is TGCAGTGCTAGAGAGATTTGGAAGGAGGGGCAAGAGACCCAGTACTTC. This chain uses TRBV20-1 with TRBJ2-5, with D tentatively TRBD2 (6 bases). The CDR3 is 16 residues long. CDR1 is DFQATT, CDR2 SNEGSKA, per germline (reference sequence). The germline V and J ends were trimmed by 0 bases and 2 bases, with 16 bases remaining between them.

This clonotype was observed at least ten times. The rearrangement uses TRBV29-1 and TRBJ1-1; 7 nucleotides align to TRBD1. Germline values: CDR1 SQVTM, CDR2 ANQGSEA. The V segment lost 7 bases and the J segment 1 base; nucleotides outside the gene matches: 9. The CDR3 is 14 residues long. The CDR3 DNA is TGCAGCGCCGACAGGGTCAAAAGGAACACTGAAGCTTTCTTT. Translation: CSADRVKRNTEAFF.

This clonotype was detected many times. The chain is built from TRBV10-3 and TRBJ1-5; the D gene is possibly TRBD1 (5 bases). V was cut by 2 bases and J by 5 bases, with 16 bases left in between. Looked up from germline, CDR1 is ENHRY and CDR2 is SYGVKD. This CDR3 contains 16 residues. The CDR3 DNA follows: TGTGCCATCAGTGAGAGTGGGGAGGGGCGGCATCAGCCCCAGCATTTT. Its protein is CAISESGEGRHQPQHF.

This clonotype has at least ten counts. The chain is built from TRBV7-2 and TRBJ2-7; D perhaps matches TRBD1 (6 bases). The CDR3 runs to 13 residues. V gave up 4 bases and J gave up 6 bases, with 13 bases separating them. Germline V gene lookup returns CDR1 SGHTA and CDR2 FQGNSA. The CDR3 is CASSSGAVGEQYF. The CDR3 nucleotides read TGTGCCAGCAGCTCAGGGGCGGTCGGCGAGCAGTACTTC.

About this clonotype itself: This may arise from a read error, as a much more abundant clone is one base away. The chain joins TRBV24-1 to TRBJ2-2, with D unclear. CDR1 is KGHDR and CDR2 is SFDVKD in the germline V gene. The V end was cut by 3 bases, the J end by 4 bases, with 11 bases between. CDR3 size: 15 residues. CDR3: CATSDPETSTGELFF. CDR3 DNA sequence: TGTGCCACCAGTGATCCAGAAACCAGCACCGGGGAGCTGTTTTTT.

This clonotype was seen more than once but under ten times. The chain links TRBV27 to TRBJ2-5; the D gene is possibly TRBD1 (5 bases). CDR1 MNHEY and CDR2 SMNVEV come from the germline V gene (reference sequence). V gave up 5 bases and J gave up 2 bases, with 15 bases separating them. This CDR3 is built from 15 residues. Written as DNA, the CDR3 is TGTGCCAGCAGTACGACAGCAGAGTATCAAGAGACCCAGTACTTC. Translation: CASSTTAEYQETQYF.

This clonotype was counted between two and nine times. A much more abundant neighbour one base away suggests this may be a read error. The genes are TRBV5-4 and TRBJ2-5; D call uncertain. Germline V lookup: CDR1 SGHNT, CDR2 YYREEE (reference sequence). V was pared by 3 bases and J by 5 bases, with 17 bases between. This CDR3 comprises 15 residues. Written as DNA, the CDR3 is TGTGCCAGCAGCTACCGGCCTGTCGATGGGGAGACCCAGTACTTC. Residues: CASSYRPVDGETQYF.

V is TRBV19 and J is TRBJ1-1; D remains unclear. Trimming took off 3 bases at V and 13 bases at J, with 6 bases between the two ends. The CDR3 is 9 amino acids. Germline-derived CDR1 and CDR2 are LNHDA and SQIVND (reference sequence). CDR3 DNA: TGTGCCAGTAGTATTGAGGGTTTCTTT. Protein product: CASSIEGFF.

In its sample, this clonotype was seen once. This sequence may be a read error, since a much larger clone differs from it by one base. The V and J genes are TRBV7-2 and TRBJ2-7; 12 bases match TRBD2. The CDR3 runs to 14 residues. Germline-derived CDR1 and CDR2 are SGHTA and FQGNSA. V shed 3 bases, J shed 6 bases, and the junction held 3 bases outside the gene matches. CDR3 sequence reads: CTSSFSGLAGEQYF. CDR3 sequence (DNA): TGTACCAGCAGCTTCTCGGGACTAGCGGGCGAGCAGTACTTC.